A single sample is the source of the 19 T cell receptor beta chains below, sequenced in a study of blood T cell repertoires in COVID-19. TCRdb's copy holds only in-frame clones and misses some; the assay was immunoSEQ multiplex PCR. The repertoire includes about 200,000 clones, 70% to 90% of them detected once, and less than 7.5% sits in the top ten. Input material: peripheral blood. The origin of the receptors is a middle-aged woman who had recovered from COVID-19.

The V and J genes are TRBV6-2 or TRBV6-3 and TRBJ2-3; D remains ambiguous. Germline loops: CDR1 MNHEY, CDR2 SVGEGT. Between the trimmed V and J ends, which lost 0 bases and 5 bases, there was a span of 12 bases. This CDR3 is built from 15 residues. CDR3 DNA sequence: TGTGCCAGCAGTTACTCCCGCATAGCTCGAGATACGCAGTATTTT. Its translation: CASSYSRIARDTQYF.

This chain uses TRBV11-2 with TRBJ1-2, with D possibly TRBD1 on 5 matching bases. The CDR3 is 16 amino acids. Germline V gives CDR1 SGHAT, CDR2 FQNNGV. V gave up 0 bases and J gave up 7 bases, with 18 bases separating them. This chain's CDR3 is CASSLDVVGGAPGYTF. The CDR3 DNA reads TGTGCCAGCAGCTTAGATGTCGTAGGTGGGGCGCCTGGCTACACCTTC.

The gene calls are TRBV5-1 and TRBJ1-3; D unclear. Trimming shortened V by 0 bases and J by 0 bases, and 13 bases separated the two germline ends. Germline lookup yields CDR1 SGHRS and CDR2 YFSETQ. This CDR3 has 17 amino acids. The CDR3 protein is CASSLAQTTISGNTIYF. The CDR3 DNA sequence: TGCGCCAGCAGCTTGGCTCAGACTACTATCTCTGGAAACACCATATATTTT.

The chain couples TRBV6-1 to TRBJ1-5, with 11 bases that match TRBD1. The CDR3 sequence is 18 residues long. CDR1 is MNHNS and CDR2 is SASEGT in the germline V gene. With V trimmed by 4 bases and J by 1 base, 9 bases remained unmatched. The CDR3 loop reads CASSAGTGGRRSNQPQHF. The CDR3 DNA reads as TGTGCCAGCAGTGCCGGGACAGGGGGACGAAGGAGCAATCAGCCCCAGCATTTT.

This clone was found a few times. V gene TRBV4-2 combines with J gene TRBJ2-1, with D possibly being TRBD2 (6 bases). Germline V gene lookup returns CDR1 LGHNA and CDR2 YNFKEQ. This CDR3 has 16 residues. Trimming pared 0 bases from V and 5 bases from J, leaving 14 bases between. This CDR3 reads CASSQDWASEDNEQFF. Written as DNA, the CDR3 is TGTGCCAGCAGCCAAGATTGGGCTAGCGAGGACAATGAGCAGTTCTTC.

V and J are TRBV18 and TRBJ1-3; 7 positions match TRBD1. V trimming: 2 bases; J trimming: 2 bases; junction bases outside the gene matches: 6. Germline loops: CDR1 KGHSH, CDR2 LQKENI. The CDR3 is made up of 16 amino acids. CDR3 coding DNA: TGTGCCAGCTCACCAAGCGAGGGGGCGACTGGAAACACCATATATTTT. It is translated as CASSPSEGATGNTIYF.

The chain employs TRBV28 and TRBJ1-1; a possible D gene is TRBD1 (5 bases). Between the trimmed V and J ends, which lost 5 bases and 3 bases, there was a span of 13 bases. The CDR3 has 14 residues. Germline V gives CDR1 MDHEN, CDR2 SYDVKM. As DNA, the CDR3 is TGTGCCAGCAGTCTTATAAAGGGGTACACTGAAGCTTTCTTT. Protein: CASSLIKGYTEAFF.

The V and J genes are TRBV6-5 and TRBJ2-7, with TRBD2 matching 12 bases. The CDR3 is made up of 15 amino acids. The germline V gene has CDR1 MNHEY and CDR2 SVGAGI. V was pared by 4 bases and J by 4 bases, with 5 bases of the junction left unmatched. The CDR3 bases are TGTGCCAGCAGTTCACGGACTAGCGGGAAATACGAGCAGTACTTC. It yields the protein CASSSRTSGKYEQYF.

The chain links TRBV3-1 (or the pseudogene TRBV3-2) to TRBJ2-1; perhaps TRBD1 as D (5 bases). There are 16 residues in the CDR3. The V end lost 1 base, the J end lost 4 bases, and 14 bases lay between the germline ends. In germline, CDR1 is LGHDT, CDR2 YNNKEL (reference sequence). CDR3 in amino acids: CASSQVSGISYNEQFF. In DNA form, the CDR3 reads TGTGCCAGCAGCCAAGTATCAGGGATTAGTTACAATGAGCAGTTCTTC.

This sequence joins TRBV7-2 and TRBJ2-1; D remains unclear. Trimming took off 1 base at V and 9 bases at J, with 10 bases between the two ends. From germline, CDR1 is SGHTA and CDR2 FQGNSA. CDR3 length: 13 residues. Written as DNA, the CDR3 is TGTGCCAGCAGCTTAGGCAGGCTTGGTGAGCAGTTCTTC. Protein product: CASSLGRLGEQFF.

This clone was seen once. V is TRBV19 and J is TRBJ1-5; D not resolved. Germline V lookup: CDR1 LNHDA, CDR2 SQIVND (reference sequence). Trimming removed 1 base from V and 5 bases from J, with 12 bases in between. This CDR3 has 15 amino acids. CDR3 in amino acids: CASSIGRAGYQPQHF. DNA for the CDR3: TGTGCCAGTAGTATAGGGCGGGCAGGATATCAGCCCCAGCATTTT.

The chain has TRBV4-3 and TRBJ2-4, with TRBD1 matching 8 bases. V dropped 2 bases and J dropped 3; count of bases not matched to a gene: 21. Germline values: CDR1 LGHNA, CDR2 YSLEER. The CDR3 sequence is 21 residues long. The DNA for the CDR3 is TGCGCCAGCAGCCAAAATTGGGACGGCCAGGGGGCCACCATGGACAAAAACATTCAGTACTTC. The encoded protein is CASSQNWDGQGATMDKNIQYF.

This clone occurred a few times. This rearrangement joins TRBV28 to TRBJ1-5; no reliable D call. The germline gives CDR1 MDHEN, CDR2 SYDVKM. Trimming shortened V by 6 bases and J by 2 bases, and 14 bases separated the two germline ends. This CDR3 contains 15 residues. The CDR3 sequence is CASRQTVTGNQPQHF. CDR3 DNA: TGTGCCAGCAGGCAAACAGTTACCGGCAATCAGCCCCAGCATTTT.

The chain has TRBV19 and TRBJ2-1; 13 bases are shared with TRBD2. CDR3 size: 15 residues. The V segment lost 5 bases and the J segment 9 bases; nucleotides outside the gene matches: 7. Germline CDR1 LNHDA, CDR2 SQIVND (reference sequence). CDR3 nucleotides: TGTGCCAGTAGTTCACGACTAGCGGGAGGTGGTGAGCAGTTCTTC. This codes for CASSSRLAGGGEQFF. The variable domain in full, completed from reference TRBV19 and TRBJ2-1, reads DGGITQSPKYLFRKEGQNVTLSCEQNLNHDAMYWYRQDPGQGLRLIYYSQIVNDFQKGDIAEGYSVSREKKESFPLTVTSAQKNPTAFYLCASSSRLAGGGEQFFGPGTRLTVL.

The V gene is TRBV29-1, the J gene TRBJ1-1; TRBD1 is a possible D gene (6 bases). Germline CDR1 SQVTM, CDR2 ANQGSEA. The CDR3 sequence is 12 residues long. Trimming took 6 bases from V and 5 from J, leaving 13 bases between them. CDR3 in amino acids: CSVQRGGTEAFF. The CDR3 DNA reads TGCAGCGTACAAAGAGGGGGTACTGAAGCTTTCTTT.

The chain couples TRBV2 to TRBJ1-2; no reliable D call. CDR1 and CDR2 (germline): SNHLY, FYNNEI. The CDR3 covers 16 residues. Trimming removed 5 bases from V and 5 bases from J, with 21 bases in between. The CDR3 sequence: CASSRDAAKASYGYTF. As DNA, the CDR3 is TGTGCCAGCAGTCGAGATGCGGCGAAGGCCAGTTATGGCTACACCTTC.

The genes are TRBV29-1 and TRBJ2-7, with TRBD1 identical over 9 bases. This CDR3 has 13 residues. V trimming: 6 bases; J trimming: 6 bases; junction bases outside the gene matches: 9. Germline lookup yields CDR1 SQVTM and CDR2 ANQGSEA. The CDR3 DNA reads TGCAGCGTCGGCCGGGACAGGGCTAGCGAGCAGTACTTC. Protein sequence: CSVGRDRASEQYF.

The gene calls are TRBV6-5 and TRBJ1-1; a possible D gene is TRBD1 (5 bases). The CDR3 spans 15 residues. CDR1 is MNHEY, CDR2 SVGAGI, per germline. V lost 7 bases and J 1 base, leaving 16 bases between the germline ends. CDR3 protein: CASNRPGLGNTEAFF. The CDR3 DNA sequence: TGTGCCAGCAACCGGCCAGGGCTGGGGAACACTGAAGCTTTCTTT.

The J gene is TRBJ1-2, the V gene TRBV10-3, with D unclear. The V end lost 0 bases, the J end lost 8 bases, and 16 bases lay between the germline ends. Per the germline V gene, CDR1 is ENHRY and CDR2 is SYGVKD. This CDR3 is built from 15 residues. CDR3 in DNA: TGTGCCATCAGTGAGTCGCTCATAACGTGGCAGGGCTACACCTTC. Its protein is CAISESLITWQGYTF.